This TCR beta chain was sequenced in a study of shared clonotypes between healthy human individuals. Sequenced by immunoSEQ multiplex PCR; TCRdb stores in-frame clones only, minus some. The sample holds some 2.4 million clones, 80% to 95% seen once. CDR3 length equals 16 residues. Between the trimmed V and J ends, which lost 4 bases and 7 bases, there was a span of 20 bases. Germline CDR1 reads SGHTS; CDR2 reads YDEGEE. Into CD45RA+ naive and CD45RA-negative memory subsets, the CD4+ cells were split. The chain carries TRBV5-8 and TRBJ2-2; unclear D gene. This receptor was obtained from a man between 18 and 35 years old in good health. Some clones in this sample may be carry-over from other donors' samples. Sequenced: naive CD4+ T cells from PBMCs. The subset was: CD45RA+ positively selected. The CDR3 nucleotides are TGTGCCAGCAGCCGTCGAATGGGGTCCCGGAACGGGGAGCTGTTTTTT. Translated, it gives CASSRRMGSRNGELFF.